These T cell receptor beta chains were read from a single sample in a study of blood T cell repertoires in COVID-19. Clones were read by immunoSEQ multiplex PCR, and TCRdb kept only the in-frame ones, dropping some. Here the sample spans approximately 300,000 clones, roughly nine tenths being singletons. Source material: PBMCs or T cells enriched from blood (not recorded which). Source of these receptors: a young woman who had recovered from COVID-19. The CDR3 runs from the conserved cysteine through the conserved F or W. A D gene is named only where the DNA matches it firmly.

>TRBD1|TRBV6-5
CASSQGQVHTEAFF
>TRBD1|TRBV11-2
CASSSDRVKDTGELFF
>TRBD2|TRBV7-9
CASSPPSGRAGELFF
>TRBD1|TRBV15
CATSRDRGFSPLHF
>TRBD2|TRBV11-3
CASSIGTSGYHEQFF
>NA|TRBV7-2
CASSLSGVNEKLFF
>NA|TRBV30
CAWSSIRGRPDLF
>TRBD1|TRBV28
CASTKQGNNSPLHF
>NA|TRBV4-3
CASSQDPAGAGELFF
>TRBD1|TRBV11-2
CASSLYQGALGYTF
>NA|TRBV19
CASTAGDGYTF
>NA|TRBV3-1/TRBV3-2
CASSQEGAPARGPSGNTIYF
>TRBD1|TRBV5-8
CASSLGGGGPAGYTF
>NA|TRBV27
CASSLSGGSYEQYF
>TRBD1|TRBV2
CASSGQGAYSNQPQHF
>NA|TRBV5-1
CASSPPTAPQETQYF
>TRBD2|TRBV4-3
CASSQDALSGGSEEQYF
>NA|TRBV9
CASSVGYPAGNEKLFF
>TRBD1|TRBV18
CASSRTGVYEQYF
>TRBD1|TRBV5-6
CASSFRQGAGASQPQHF
>NA|TRBV10-3
CAIHGQLNTGELFF
>NA|TRBV7-2
CASNLTYRGISYEQYF
>TRBD1|TRBV23-1
CASSHSDRVGKTVF
>NA|TRBV14
CASSHPGDGSSYNEQFF
>TRBD1|TRBV2
CASSEGPRGREQYF
>NA|TRBV10-1
CASSDLQGGTEAFF
>NA|TRBV5-1
CASGGGGAGEQYF
>TRBD2|TRBV28
CASRGTSGSYNEQFF
>NA|TRBV5-1
CASSLERYEQYF
>NA|TRBV14
CASSQNAGAAKNIQYF
>TRBD1|TRBV24-1
CATTRTGGTEAFF
>NA|TRBV6-5
CASSYSPVLNTEAFF
>NA|TRBV28
CASGSSYEQYF
>NA|TRBV11-3
CASSPKFERGGTLQFF
>TRBD1|TRBV25-1
CASSELGGTGDSYEQYF
>TRBD1|TRBV25-1
CASSNAGQGAGGYTF
>TRBD1|TRBV28
CASRPTGGMVEQYF
>TRBD1|TRBV27
CASKETGQGSYEQYF
>TRBD2|TRBV5-6
CASSPGGDNSYEQYF
>NA|TRBV10-2
CASSEPRRGLSSYNSPLHF
>TRBD2|TRBV5-1
CASSFGLAGGLDTQYF
>TRBD1|TRBV7-9
CASSPSRRWTGVNYGYTF
>NA|TRBV30
CAWAPLKAGPGNTIYF
>NA|TRBV6-5
CASSQPGNEQFF
>TRBD1|TRBV19
CASSKPGTGERGEQYF
>TRBD2|TRBV11-3
CASGMYSGKFTDTQYF
>NA|TRBV18
CASSPTMRQLANYGYTF
>NA|TRBV6-5
CASSYSSRVYYGYTF
>TRBD1|TRBV5-1
CASSLEDRDTDTQYF
>TRBD2|TRBV9
CASSVATSRLNEQFF
>NA|TRBV29-1
CSGRTEGEKLFF
>TRBD1|TRBV28
CASRHDRGGNQPQHF
>NA|TRBV7-9
CASSLGGNGGASGNTIYF
>TRBD1|TRBV29-1
CSVGATGDGYTF
>NA|TRBV19
CASRTRLDEQFF
>NA|TRBV23-1
CASPRDTGEHQPQHF
>NA|TRBV12-3/TRBV12-4
CASRWGDGQPQHF